This T cell receptor (beta chain) was profiled in a study of control samples from healthy donors and cancer patients. CDR1 is SGHNT and CDR2 is YENEEA in the germline V gene. The V end lost 5 bases, the J end lost 7 bases, and 9 bases lay between the germline ends. CDR3 length equals 12 residues. To note about this clone: Additional DNA sequences in this sample encode the identical CDR3.

This table comes from immunoSEQ multiplex PCR, and its TCRdb copy is limited to in-frame clones, with some not included. The profile shows 65,000 to 90,000 clones, around 87% of them singletons. This sequence joins TRBV11-3 and TRBJ2-1; the D is unclear. Material for sequencing was blood. The receptor was isolated from a man between 50 and 59 years old in good health. CDR3 residues: CASSPWNNEQFF. CDR3 nucleotides: TGTGCCAGCAGCCCCTGGAATAATGAGCAGTTCTTC.